The rows below give T cell receptor beta chains drawn from one sample of a study of blood T cells in healthy people across ages. TCRdb independently ran MiXCR on the 5' RACE reads; one entry per CDR3 protein. The sample carries fewer than 800,000 distinct CDR3 sequences, about 30% recorded once. Sequenced input: blood. These receptors were obtained from a woman of 80 years or more in good health. The CDR3 runs from the conserved cysteine through the conserved F or W. A D gene is named only where the DNA matches it firmly. Expanded clones get a size class; other rows say once, few or many, or leave the size out.

>many|TRBV7-6|.|TRBJ1-6|13
CASSLAQRSPLHF
TGTGCCAGCAGCTTAGCCCAGCGGTCACCCCTCCACTTT
>.|TRBV29-1|.|TRBJ2-5|15
CSVAPAGAQGETQYF
TGCAGCGTTGCCCCTGCCGGAGCCCAGGGAGAGACCCAGTACTTC
>many|TRBV5-1|.|TRBJ1-4|15
CASSLWGTTNEKLFF
TGCGCCAGCAGCTTGTGGGGGACAACTAATGAAAAACTGTTTTTT
>many|TRBV5-1|.|TRBJ2-7|16
CASSYQPGRFDYEQYF
TGCGCCAGCAGCTATCAGCCGGGACGGTTCGACTACGAGCAGTACTTC
>.|TRBV7-2|.|TRBJ2-1|14
CASSSPQAYNEQFF
TGTGCCAGCAGCTCACCGCAGGCCTACAATGAGCAGTTCTTC
>many|TRBV5-1|.|TRBJ2-7|12
CASRPGSGEQYF
TGCGCCAGCAGGCCGGGGTCGGGAGAGCAGTACTTC
>.|TRBV5-1|.|TRBJ2-2|15
CASSLGHPNTGERFF
TGCGCCAGCAGCTTGGGTCACCCTAACACCGGGGAGCGGTTTTTT
>many|TRBV5-8|TRBD2|TRBJ2-3|16
CASSLLSAGGLDTQYF
TGTGCCAGCAGCTTATTATCAGCGGGGGGGCTAGATACGCAGTATTTT
>many|TRBV6-6|.|TRBJ2-4|16
CASSYMPAQAKNIQYF
TGTGCCAGCAGTTATATGCCCGCACAAGCCAAAAACATTCAGTACTTC
>.|TRBV7-6|TRBD1|TRBJ1-4|17
CASSLRTGVGTNEKLFF
TGTGCCAGCAGCTTACGGACAGGGGTGGGAACTAATGAAAAACTGTTTTTT
>.|TRBV7-9|.|TRBJ2-5|19
CASSLVGGGDFRYQETQYF
TGTGCCAGCAGTCTAGTAGGAGGGGGCGATTTCCGATACCAAGAGACCCAGTACTTC
>many|TRBV12-3/TRBV12-4|.|TRBJ2-3|11
CASSFGDTQYF
TGTGCCAGCAGTTTTGGGGATACGCAGTATTTT
>many|TRBV10-3|TRBD1|TRBJ2-3|15
CAISADRAGTDTQYF
TGTGCCATCAGCGCGGACAGGGCCGGCACAGATACGCAGTATTTT
>many|TRBV10-2|.|TRBJ1-1|13
CASSVKGRGEAFF
TGCGCCAGCAGTGTTAAGGGTAGGGGTGAAGCTTTCTTT
>.|TRBV3-1|.|TRBJ1-1|14
CASSQGVTNTEAFF
TGTGCCAGCAGCCAAGGGGTGACGAACACTGAAGCTTTCTTT
>many|TRBV5-1|TRBD2|TRBJ2-1|19
CASSLVGLAGASSYNEQFF
TGCGCCAGCAGCTTGGTAGGGCTAGCGGGGGCTAGCTCCTACAATGAGCAGTTCTTC
>many|TRBV5-1|TRBD1|TRBJ1-2|15
CASSSSPGQGYGYTF
TGCGCCAGCAGCTCGTCACCGGGACAGGGGTACGGCTACACCTTC
>few|TRBV12-3/TRBV12-4|.|TRBJ1-6|15
CASSFLPGSGSPPHF
TGTGCCAGCAGTTTTCTCCCCGGGTCCGGTTCACCCCCCCACTTT
>few|TRBV6-1|TRBD1|TRBJ1-4|13
CASKLTGAEKLFF
TGTGCCAGCAAATTGACAGGGGCGGAAAAACTGTTTTTT
>many|TRBV9|.|TRBJ1-1|14
CASSVAQGGTEAFF
TGTGCCAGCAGCGTAGCTCAGGGTGGCACTGAAGCTTTCTTT
>many|TRBV12-3/TRBV12-4|.|TRBJ2-3|12
CASSLISDTQYF
TGTGCCAGCAGTCTCATATCAGATACGCAGTATTTT
>many|TRBV11-1|.|TRBJ2-5|12
CASSFAQETQYF
TGTGCCAGCAGCTTTGCCCAAGAGACCCAGTACTTC
>many|TRBV7-8|.|TRBJ2-1|14
CASSGNTTGFEQFF
TGTGCCAGCAGCGGCAATACCACAGGGTTTGAGCAGTTCTTC